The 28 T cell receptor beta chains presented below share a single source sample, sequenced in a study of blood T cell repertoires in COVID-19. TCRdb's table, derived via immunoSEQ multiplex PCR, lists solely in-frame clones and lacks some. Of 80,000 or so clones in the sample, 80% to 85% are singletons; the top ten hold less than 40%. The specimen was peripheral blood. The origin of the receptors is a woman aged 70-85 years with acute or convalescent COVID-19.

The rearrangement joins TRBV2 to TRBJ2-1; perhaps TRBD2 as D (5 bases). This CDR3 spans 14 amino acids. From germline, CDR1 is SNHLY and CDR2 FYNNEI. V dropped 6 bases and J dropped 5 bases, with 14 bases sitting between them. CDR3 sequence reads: CASRSDFLNNEQFF. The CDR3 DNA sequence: TGTGCCAGCAGATCGGACTTTTTAAACAATGAGCAGTTCTTC.

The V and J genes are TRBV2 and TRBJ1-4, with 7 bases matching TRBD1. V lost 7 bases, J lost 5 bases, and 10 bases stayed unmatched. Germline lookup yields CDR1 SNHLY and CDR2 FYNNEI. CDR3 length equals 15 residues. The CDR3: CASTRDSGGNEKLFF. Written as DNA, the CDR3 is TGTGCCAGCACCCGAGATTCAGGGGGAAATGAAAAACTGTTTTTT.

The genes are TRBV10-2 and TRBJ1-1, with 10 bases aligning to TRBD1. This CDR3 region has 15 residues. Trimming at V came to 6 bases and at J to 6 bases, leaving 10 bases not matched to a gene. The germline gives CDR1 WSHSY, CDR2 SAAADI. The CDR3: CASRDRQGAWAEAFF. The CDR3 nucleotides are TGCGCCAGCAGGGACAGACAGGGGGCTTGGGCTGAAGCTTTCTTT.

CDR3 sequence: CASSSTGAQYF. The CDR3 nucleotides are TGTGCCAGCAGCTCGACGGGGGCCCAGTACTTC. This chain joins TRBV2 and TRBJ2-5; the D gene is possibly TRBD2 (6 bases). Trimming cost V 6 bases and J 9 bases, with 11 bases left between them. The CDR3 sequence is 11 residues long. Germline CDR1 SNHLY, CDR2 FYNNEI. Looking up the rest from reference TRBV2 and TRBJ2-5 gives the full variable domain: EPEVTQTPSHQVTQMGQEVILRCVPISNHLYFYWYRQILGQKVEFLVSFYNNEISEKSEIFDDQFSVERPDGSNFTLKIRSTKLEDSAMYFCASSSTGAQYFGPGTRLLVL.

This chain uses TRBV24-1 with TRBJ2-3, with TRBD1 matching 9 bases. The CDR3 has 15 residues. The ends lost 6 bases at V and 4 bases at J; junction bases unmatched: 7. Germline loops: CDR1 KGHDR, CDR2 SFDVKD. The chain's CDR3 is CATSKTGGEADTQYF. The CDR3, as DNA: TGTGCCACCAGTAAGACAGGGGGTGAGGCAGATACGCAGTATTTT.

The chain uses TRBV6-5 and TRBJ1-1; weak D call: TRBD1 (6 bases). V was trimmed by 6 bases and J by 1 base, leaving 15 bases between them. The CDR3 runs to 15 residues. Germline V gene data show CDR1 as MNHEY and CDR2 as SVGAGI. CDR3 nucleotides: TGTGCCAGCAGGAGGGGGAGGGGCTCGAACACTGAAGCTTTCTTT. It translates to CASRRGRGSNTEAFF.

CDR3 sequence: CASSGGRGRETQYF. The CDR3 nucleotides read TGCGCCAGCAGCGGTGGGCGAGGGCGAGAGACCCAGTACTTC. The chain combines TRBV5-1 with TRBJ2-5, with D possibly matching TRBD2 (5 bases). Trimming pared 4 bases from V and 4 bases from J, leaving 14 bases between. Per the germline V gene, CDR1 is SGHRS and CDR2 is YFSETQ. The CDR3 loop spans 14 amino acids.

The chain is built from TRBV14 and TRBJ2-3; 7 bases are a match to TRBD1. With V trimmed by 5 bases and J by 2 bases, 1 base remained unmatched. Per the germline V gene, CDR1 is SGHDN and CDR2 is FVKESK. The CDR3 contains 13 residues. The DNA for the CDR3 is TGTGCCAGCAGCGACAGGGTCACAGATACGCAGTATTTT. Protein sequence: CASSDRVTDTQYF.

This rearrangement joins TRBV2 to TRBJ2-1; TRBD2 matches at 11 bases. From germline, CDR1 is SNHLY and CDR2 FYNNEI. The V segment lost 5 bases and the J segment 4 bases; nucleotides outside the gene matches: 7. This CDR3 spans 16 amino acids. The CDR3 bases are TGTGCCAGCAGTCCCTCGCTAGCGGGAGGTTACAATGAGCAGTTCTTC. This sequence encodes CASSPSLAGGYNEQFF.

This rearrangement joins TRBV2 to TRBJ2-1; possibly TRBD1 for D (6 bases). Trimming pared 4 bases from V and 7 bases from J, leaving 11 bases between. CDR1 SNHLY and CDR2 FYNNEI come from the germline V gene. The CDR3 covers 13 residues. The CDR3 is CASSGRQANEQFF. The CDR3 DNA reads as TGTGCCAGCAGTGGGAGACAGGCGAATGAGCAGTTCTTC.

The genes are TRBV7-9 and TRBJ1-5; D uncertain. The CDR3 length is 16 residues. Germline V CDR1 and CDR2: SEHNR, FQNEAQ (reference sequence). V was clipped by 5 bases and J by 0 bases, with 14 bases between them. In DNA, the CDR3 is TGTGCCAGCAGCCATTCAGGCATAAGTAGCAATCAGCCCCAGCATTTT. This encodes CASSHSGISSNQPQHF.

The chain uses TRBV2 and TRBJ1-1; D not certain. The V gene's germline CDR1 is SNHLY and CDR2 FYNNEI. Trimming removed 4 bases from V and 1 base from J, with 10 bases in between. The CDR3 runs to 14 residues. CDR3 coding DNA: TGTGCCAGCAGTGTATGGGCAGAGAACACTGAAGCTTTCTTT. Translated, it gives CASSVWAENTEAFF.

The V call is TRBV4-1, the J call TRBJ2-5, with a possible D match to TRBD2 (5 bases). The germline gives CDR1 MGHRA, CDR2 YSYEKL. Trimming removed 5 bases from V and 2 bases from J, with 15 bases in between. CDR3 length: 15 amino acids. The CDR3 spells CASSSHPDWQETQYF. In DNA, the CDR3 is TGCGCCAGCAGCTCCCACCCGGACTGGCAAGAGACCCAGTACTTC.

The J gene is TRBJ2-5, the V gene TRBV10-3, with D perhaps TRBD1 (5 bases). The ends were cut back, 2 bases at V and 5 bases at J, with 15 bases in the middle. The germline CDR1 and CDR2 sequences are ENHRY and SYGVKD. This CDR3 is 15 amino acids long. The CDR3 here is CAISEGAKRYETQYF. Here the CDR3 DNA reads TGTGCCATCAGTGAGGGGGCAAAACGATACGAGACCCAGTACTTC.

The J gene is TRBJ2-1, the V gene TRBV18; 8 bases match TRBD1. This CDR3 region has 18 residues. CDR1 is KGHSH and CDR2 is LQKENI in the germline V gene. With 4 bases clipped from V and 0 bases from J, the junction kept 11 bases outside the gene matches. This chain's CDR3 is CASSLRTGREGSYNEQFF. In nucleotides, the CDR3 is TGTGCCAGCTCACTACGGACAGGGCGCGAGGGCTCCTACAATGAGCAGTTCTTC.

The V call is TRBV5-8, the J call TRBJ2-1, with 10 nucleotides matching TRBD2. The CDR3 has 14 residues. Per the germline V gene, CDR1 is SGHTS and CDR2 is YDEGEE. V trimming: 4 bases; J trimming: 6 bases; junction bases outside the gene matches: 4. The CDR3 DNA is TGTGCCAGCAGCCGGACTAGCGGCGGCAATGAGCAGTTCTTC. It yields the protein CASSRTSGGNEQFF.

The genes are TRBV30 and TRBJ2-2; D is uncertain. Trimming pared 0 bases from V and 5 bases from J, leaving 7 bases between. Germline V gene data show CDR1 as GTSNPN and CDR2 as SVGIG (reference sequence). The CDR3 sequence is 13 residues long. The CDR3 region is CAWSVVRTGELFF. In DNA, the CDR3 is TGTGCCTGGAGTGTTGTTCGGACCGGGGAGCTGTTTTTT.

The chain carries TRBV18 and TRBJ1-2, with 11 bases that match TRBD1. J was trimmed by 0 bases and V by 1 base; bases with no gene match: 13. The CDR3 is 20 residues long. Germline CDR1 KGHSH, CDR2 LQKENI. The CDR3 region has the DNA TGTGCCAGCTCACCACTACGGACCGGGACAGGGGGAACAGCTAACTATGGCTACACCTTC. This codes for CASSPLRTGTGGTANYGYTF.

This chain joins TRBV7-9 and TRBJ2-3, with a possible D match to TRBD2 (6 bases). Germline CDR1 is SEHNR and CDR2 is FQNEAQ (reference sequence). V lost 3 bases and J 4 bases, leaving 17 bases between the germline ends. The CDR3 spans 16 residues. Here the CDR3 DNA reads TGTGCCAGCAGCTTTCAACGTTCGACTAGTCCAGATACGCAGTATTTT. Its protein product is CASSFQRSTSPDTQYF.

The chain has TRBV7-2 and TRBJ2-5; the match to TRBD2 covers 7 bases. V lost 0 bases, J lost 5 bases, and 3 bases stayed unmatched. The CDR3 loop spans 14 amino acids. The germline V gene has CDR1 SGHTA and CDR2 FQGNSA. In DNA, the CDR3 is TGTGCCAGCAGCTTAGCGGGAGGGGAGGAGACCCAGTACTTC. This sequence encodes CASSLAGGEETQYF.

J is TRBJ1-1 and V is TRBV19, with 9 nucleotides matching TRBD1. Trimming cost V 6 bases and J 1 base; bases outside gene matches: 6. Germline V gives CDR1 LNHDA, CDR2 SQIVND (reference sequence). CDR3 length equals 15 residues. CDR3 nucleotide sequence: TGTGCCAGTAGGGAGGACAGGGGATGGAACACTGAAGCTTTCTTT. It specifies CASREDRGWNTEAFF.

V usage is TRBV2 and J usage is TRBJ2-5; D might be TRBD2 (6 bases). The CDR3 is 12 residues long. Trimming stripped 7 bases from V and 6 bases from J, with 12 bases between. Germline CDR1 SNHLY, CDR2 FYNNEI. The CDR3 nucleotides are TGTGCCAGCACGGAGGGGAGGCAGACCCAGTACTTC. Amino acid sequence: CASTEGRQTQYF.

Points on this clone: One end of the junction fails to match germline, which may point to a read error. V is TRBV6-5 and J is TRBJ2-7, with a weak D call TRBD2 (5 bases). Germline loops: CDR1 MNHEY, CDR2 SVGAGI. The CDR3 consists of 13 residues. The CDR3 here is CATILERGQHSIF. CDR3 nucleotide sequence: TGTGCCACGATTCTGGAACGGGGTCAGCATAGTATCTTC.

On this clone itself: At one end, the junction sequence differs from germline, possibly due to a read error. This chain's CDR3 is CASSPDRVIIF. The DNA of the CDR3 is TGTGCCAGCAGCCCTGACAGGGTCATTATCTTC. J is TRBJ1-2 and V is TRBV3-1 (or the pseudogene TRBV3-2), with 7 bases fitting TRBD1. The CDR3 contains 11 residues. Germline V gene lookup returns CDR1 LGHDT and CDR2 YNNKEL (reference sequence).

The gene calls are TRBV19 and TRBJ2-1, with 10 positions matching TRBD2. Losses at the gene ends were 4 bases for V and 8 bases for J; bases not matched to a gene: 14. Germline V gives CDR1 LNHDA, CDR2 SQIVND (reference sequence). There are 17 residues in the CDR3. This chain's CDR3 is CASSTPSTSGVIDEQFF. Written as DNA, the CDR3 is TGTGCCAGTAGTACCCCCTCAACTAGCGGGGTTATAGATGAGCAGTTCTTC.

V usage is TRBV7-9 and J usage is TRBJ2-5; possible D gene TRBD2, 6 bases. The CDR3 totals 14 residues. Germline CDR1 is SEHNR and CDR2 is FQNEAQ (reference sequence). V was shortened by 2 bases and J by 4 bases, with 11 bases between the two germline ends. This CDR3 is CASSLSDGRETQYF. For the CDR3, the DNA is TGTGCCAGCAGCTTATCGGACGGGAGAGAGACCCAGTACTTC.

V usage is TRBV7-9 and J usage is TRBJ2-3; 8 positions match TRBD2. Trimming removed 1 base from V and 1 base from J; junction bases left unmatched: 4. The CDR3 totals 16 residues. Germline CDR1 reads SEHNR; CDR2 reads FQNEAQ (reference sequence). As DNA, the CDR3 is TGTGCCAGCAGCTTAGGAGCGGGAGAGCGCACAGATACGCAGTATTTT. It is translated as CASSLGAGERTDTQYF.

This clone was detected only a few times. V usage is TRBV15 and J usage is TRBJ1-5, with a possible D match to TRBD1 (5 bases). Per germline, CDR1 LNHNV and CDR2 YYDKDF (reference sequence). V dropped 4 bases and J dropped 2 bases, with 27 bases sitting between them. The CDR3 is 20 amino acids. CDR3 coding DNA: TGTGCCACCAGCATCTCTATAGGGGCTTCGGCCCAGGGTGGCAATCAGCCCCAGCATTTT. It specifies CATSISIGASAQGGNQPQHF.